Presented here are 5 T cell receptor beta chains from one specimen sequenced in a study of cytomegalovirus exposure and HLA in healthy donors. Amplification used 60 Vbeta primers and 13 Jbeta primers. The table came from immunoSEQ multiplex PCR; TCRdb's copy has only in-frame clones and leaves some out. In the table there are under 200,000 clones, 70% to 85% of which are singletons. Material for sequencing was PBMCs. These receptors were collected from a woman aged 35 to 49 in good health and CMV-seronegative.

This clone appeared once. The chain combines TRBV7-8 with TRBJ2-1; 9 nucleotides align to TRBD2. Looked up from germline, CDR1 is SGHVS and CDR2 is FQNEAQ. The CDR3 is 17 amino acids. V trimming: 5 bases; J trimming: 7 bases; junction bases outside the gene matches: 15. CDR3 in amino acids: CASSPREGRGGLNEQFF. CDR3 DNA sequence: TGTGCCAGCAGCCCCCGGGAGGGGCGGGGGGGACTTAATGAGCAGTTCTTC.

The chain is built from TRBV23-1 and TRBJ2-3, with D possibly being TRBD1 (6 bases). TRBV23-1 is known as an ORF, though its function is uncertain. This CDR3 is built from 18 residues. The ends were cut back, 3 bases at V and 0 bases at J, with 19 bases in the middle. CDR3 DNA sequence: TGCGCCAGCAGTCAGAGAGTAGGGACACGAAGTAGCACAGATACGCAGTATTTT. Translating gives CASSQRVGTRSSTDTQYF.

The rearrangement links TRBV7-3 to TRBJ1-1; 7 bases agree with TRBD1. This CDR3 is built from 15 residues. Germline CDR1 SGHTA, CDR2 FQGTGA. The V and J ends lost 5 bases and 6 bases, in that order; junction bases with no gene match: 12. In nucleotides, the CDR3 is TGTGCCAGCAGCCTTTTGACAGGGAGAGTATCTGAAGCTTTCTTT. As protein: CASSLLTGRVSEAFF.

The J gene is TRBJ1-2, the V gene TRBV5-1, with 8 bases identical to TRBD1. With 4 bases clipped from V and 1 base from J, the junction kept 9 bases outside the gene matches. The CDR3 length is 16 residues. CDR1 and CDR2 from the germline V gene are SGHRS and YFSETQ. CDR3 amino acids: CASSAGVTGDNYGYTF. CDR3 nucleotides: TGCGCCAGCAGCGCCGGGGTGACAGGGGATAACTATGGCTACACCTTC.

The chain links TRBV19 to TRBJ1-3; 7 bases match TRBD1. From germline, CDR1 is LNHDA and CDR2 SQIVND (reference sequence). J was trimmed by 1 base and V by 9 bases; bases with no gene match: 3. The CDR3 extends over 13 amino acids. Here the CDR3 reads CASGDRSGNTIYF. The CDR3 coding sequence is TGTGCCAGCGGGGACAGATCTGGAAACACCATATATTTT. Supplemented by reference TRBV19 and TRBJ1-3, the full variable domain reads DGGITQSPKYLFRKEGQNVTLSCEQNLNHDAMYWYRQDPGQGLRLIYYSQIVNDFQKGDIAEGYSVSREKKESFPLTVTSAQKNPTAFYLCASGDRSGNTIYFGEGSWLTVV.